This T cell receptor (beta chain) was identified during a study of blood T cell repertoires in COVID-19. Study context: The samples span acute and convalescent COVID-19 from the United States, Italy and Spain. Nucleic acid was either cDNA or gDNA, and it came from T cells, B-cell-depleted T cells, or PBMCs.

Authors' data handling: Amplification with reference gene primers provided the estimates of nucleated cell counts. Here immunoSEQ multiplex PCR was the method, and the copy in TCRdb shows in-frame clones only, minus some. V, J and clone size are those of that table, while D and trimming were read from the DNA. In the table there are about 200,000 clones, approximately 90% of which are singletons. V gave up 3 bases and J gave up 4 bases, with 10 bases separating them. This CDR3 has 13 amino acids. Germline CDR1 reads SGHNT; CDR2 reads YYREEE (reference sequence). The receptor comes from a woman aged 50 to 60 with COVID-19, enrolled during active disease. The chain combines TRBV5-4 with TRBJ2-5; D possibly corresponds to TRBD1 (7 bases). Sequenced material: peripheral blood. CDR3 sequence: CASSSQGGETQYF. CDR3 nucleotide sequence: TGTGCCAGCAGCTCCCAGGGGGGAGAGACCCAGTACTTC.